These 14 T cell receptor beta chains share one sample of origin, sequenced in a study of blood T cell repertoires in COVID-19. Clones were sequenced by immunoSEQ multiplex PCR, and TCRdb holds only the in-frame ones, with some missing. The table includes about 270,000 clones, approximately 86% detected once. The sequenced sample was PBMCs or T cells enriched from blood (not recorded which). The receptors originated from a woman aged 18-30 years who had recovered from COVID-19.

The V and J genes are TRBV27 and TRBJ1-2; D uncertain. Germline values: CDR1 MNHEY, CDR2 SMNVEV (reference sequence). V shed 4 bases and J shed 8 bases, with 17 bases lying between them. The CDR3 loop spans 14 amino acids. The CDR3 reads CASSSQYRVRGYTF. Written as DNA, the CDR3 is TGTGCCAGCAGTTCACAATACAGAGTCAGGGGCTACACCTTC.

The V call is TRBV7-9, the J call TRBJ1-2; D might be TRBD1 (6 bases). The V end lost 3 bases, the J end lost 5 bases, and 22 bases lay between the germline ends. The CDR3 contains 17 residues. CDR1 and CDR2 from the germline V gene are SEHNR and FQNEAQ (reference sequence). CDR3 DNA sequence: TGTGCCAGCAGCTTGAGCACCGCGGGGGCGGGAAGGTATGGCTACACCTTC. Residues: CASSLSTAGAGRYGYTF.

The chain joins TRBV4-1 to TRBJ1-2, with a possible D match to TRBD1 (5 bases). The CDR3 spans 15 residues. Germline values: CDR1 MGHRA, CDR2 YSYEKL. The V end was cut by 1 base, the J end by 5 bases, with 14 bases between. CDR3 bases: TGCGCCAGCAGCCAAGCCCAGGGCTTGAGGTATGGCTACACCTTC. This encodes CASSQAQGLRYGYTF.

This clone was observed at least ten times. CDR3 sequence: CASRWLSGQGYSNQPQHF. The CDR3 bases are TGTGCCAGTAGGTGGTTATCGGGACAGGGCTATAGCAATCAGCCCCAGCATTTT. J is TRBJ1-5 and V is TRBV19; 9 bases agree with TRBD1. Germline V lookup: CDR1 LNHDA, CDR2 SQIVND (reference sequence). Trimming took 6 bases from V and 0 from J; bases not matched to a gene: 12. This CDR3 is built from 18 residues.

The chain uses TRBV7-3 and TRBJ2-2; D is unresolved. This CDR3 has 16 residues. V was trimmed by 2 bases and J by 3 bases, leaving 13 bases between them. Germline V CDR1 and CDR2: SGHTA, FQGTGA. CDR3 DNA: TGTGCCAGCAGCTTACGGTCAGACTTCTACACCGGGGAGCTGTTTTTT. Translated, it gives CASSLRSDFYTGELFF. The whole variable domain, filled in from reference TRBV7-3 and TRBJ2-2, reads GAGVSQTPSNKVTEKGKYVELRCDPISGHTALYWYRQSLGQGPEFLIYFQGTGAADDSGLPNDRFFAVRPEGSVSTLKIQRTERGDSAVYLCASSLRSDFYTGELFFGEGSRLTVL.

V and J are TRBV18 and TRBJ1-1; 7 nucleotides line up with TRBD1. The V gene end was trimmed by 4 bases and the J gene end by 0 bases; junction bases not matched to a gene: 2. There are 14 residues in the CDR3. Per the germline V gene, CDR1 is KGHSH and CDR2 is LQKENI. CDR3 nucleotide sequence: TGTGCCAGCTCACAACAGGGGCTGAACACTGAAGCTTTCTTT. This translates into CASSQQGLNTEAFF. Looking up the rest from reference TRBV18 and TRBJ1-1 gives the full variable domain: NAGVMQNPRHLVRRRGQEARLRCSPMKGHSHVYWYRQLPEEGLKFMVYLQKENIIDESGMPKERFSAEFPKEGPSILRIQQVVRGDSAAYFCASSQQGLNTEAFFGQGTRLTVV.

V is TRBV28 and J is TRBJ1-6; 11 bases agree with TRBD1. V lost 5 bases and J lost 3; bases outside the gene matches: 3. Germline V gene data show CDR1 as MDHEN and CDR2 as SYDVKM. This CDR3 has 16 residues. The CDR3 region is CASSPGTGGYNSPLHF. In DNA, the CDR3 is TGTGCCAGCAGTCCCGGGACAGGGGGCTATAATTCACCCCTCCACTTT.

The chain uses TRBV9 and TRBJ2-2; 10 nucleotides line up with TRBD2. V dropped 4 bases and J dropped 5; count of bases not matched to a gene: 2. Germline V gene sequence: CDR1 SGDLS, CDR2 YYNGEE. The CDR3 contains 14 residues. The CDR3 sequence is CASSPGLATGELFF. The CDR3 region has the DNA TGTGCCAGCAGCCCGGGACTAGCGACCGGGGAGCTGTTTTTT.

The chain couples TRBV11-3 to TRBJ1-1; the D gene is possibly TRBD1 (6 bases). The germline V and J ends were trimmed by 5 bases and 8 bases, with 12 bases remaining between them. The length of the CDR3 is 12 residues. The germline V gene encodes CDR1 SGHNT and CDR2 YENEEA. CDR3 sequence (DNA): TGTGCCAGCAGCATCACAGGGAACGAAGCTTTCTTT. This codes for CASSITGNEAFF. The full variable domain, in which reference TRBV11-3 and TRBJ1-1 provide the parts outside the CDR3, is EAGVVQSPRYKIIEKKQPVAFWCNPISGHNTLYWYLQNLGQGPELLIRYENEEAVDDSQLPKDRFSAERLKGVDSTLKIQPAELGDSAVYLCASSITGNEAFFGQGTRLTVV.

As concerns this clone: The same CDR3 can be traced to other DNA sequences in this sample. The DNA of the CDR3 is TGTGCCAGCAGCCACCGGGGCTCCTACAATGAGCAGTTCTTC. Amino acid sequence: CASSHRGSYNEQFF. The V call is TRBV7-8, the J call TRBJ2-1; possible D gene TRBD2, 5 bases. Germline loops: CDR1 SGHVS, CDR2 FQNEAQ. The CDR3 is made up of 14 amino acids. Trimming cost V 5 bases and J 0 bases, with 8 bases left between them.

The rearrangement links TRBV2 to TRBJ1-5; 8 bases agree with TRBD1. The CDR3 has 15 amino acids. CDR1 is SNHLY and CDR2 is FYNNEI in the germline V gene. V shed 5 bases and J 5 bases; nucleotides not matched to a gene: 8. The CDR3 is CASSPMTTGDQPQHF. The CDR3 region has the DNA TGTGCCAGCAGTCCGATGACGACAGGGGATCAGCCCCAGCATTTT.

CDR3 region: CASSFLQGDTEAFF. In nucleotides, the CDR3 is TGCGCCAGCAGCTTCTTACAGGGCGACACTGAAGCTTTCTTT. J is TRBJ1-1 and V is TRBV5-1, with D perhaps matching TRBD1 (6 bases). Trimming pared 2 bases from V and 3 bases from J, leaving 11 bases between. The germline gives CDR1 SGHRS, CDR2 YFSETQ. The CDR3 totals 14 residues.

The chain recombines TRBV7-6 with TRBJ2-3; TRBD1 might be the D (5 bases). The V gene lost 2 bases and the J gene lost 1 base, with 13 bases spanning the gap. The CDR3 is made up of 16 amino acids. In germline, CDR1 is SGHVS, CDR2 FNYEAQ. Here the CDR3 DNA reads TGTGCCAGCAGCTTATCCAGGGTCGTTGGCACAGATACGCAGTATTTT. This encodes CASSLSRVVGTDTQYF.

The chain couples TRBV11-3 to TRBJ2-3; possible D gene TRBD2, 6 bases. Per the germline V gene, CDR1 is SGHNT and CDR2 is YENEEA. Trimming took 5 bases from V and 2 from J, leaving 14 bases between them. The CDR3 has 15 amino acids. Here the CDR3 reads CASSERIADTDTQYF. Here the CDR3 DNA reads TGTGCCAGCAGCGAACGGATAGCGGACACAGATACGCAGTATTTT.